This passage covers 8 T cell receptor beta chains from one sample sequenced in a study of identical twins. Each CDR3 protein is one row after TCRdb ran MiXCR on the 5' RACE reads. The sample contains under 500,000 distinct CDR3 sequences, around an eighth of which appear only once. Separately, the same data were catalogued under a study of yellow fever vaccine responses in identical twins.

The sequenced material came from CD4+ T cells sorted from blood. Receptor source: a woman younger than 30 in good health.

This clonotype came up a few times. The chain is built from TRBV29-1 and TRBJ2-3; TRBD2 agrees at 8 bases. The junction had 25 bases not matched to a gene; V was cut back by 3 bases and J by 2 bases. Looked up from germline, CDR1 is SQVTM and CDR2 is ANQGSEA. The CDR3 is 21 amino acids. The CDR3 nucleotides are TGCAGCGTTGAGGGGGCACAGGACCGGCGGCGGGAGGATATTTCCACAGATACGCAGTATTTT. Translation gives CSVEGAQDRRREDISTDTQYF.

This chain links TRBV6-5 with TRBJ2-5, with TRBD1 identical over 10 bases. This CDR3 is built from 17 residues. V was pared by 1 base and J by 5 bases, with 10 bases of the junction left unmatched. Germline V lookup: CDR1 MNHEY, CDR2 SVGAGI. The CDR3 loop is CASSYYGGTGAGETQYF. CDR3 bases: TGTGCCAGCAGTTACTATGGAGGGACAGGGGCAGGGGAGACCCAGTACTTC.

The V gene is TRBV7-9, the J gene TRBJ2-2, with a possible D match to TRBD1 (6 bases). Germline values: CDR1 SEHNR, CDR2 FQNEAQ (reference sequence). The CDR3 covers 16 residues. V lost 0 bases, J lost 1 base, and 9 bases lay in between. CDR3 DNA: TGTGCCAGCAGCTTAGCGAAGGACAGGAACACCGGGGAGCTGTTTTTT. Amino acids: CASSLAKDRNTGELFF. The full variable domain, in which reference TRBV7-9 and TRBJ2-2 provide the parts outside the CDR3, is DTGVSQNPRHKITKRGQNVTFRCDPISEHNRLYWYRQTLGQGPEFLTYFQNEAQLEKSRLLSDRFSAERPKGSFSTLEIQRTEQGDSAMYLCASSLAKDRNTGELFFGEGSRLTVL.

This clonotype was detected ten times or more. CDR3 DNA: TGTGCCAGCAGCGTCGGTGTGTCGCTCTCTGGAAACACCATATATTTT. Protein product: CASSVGVSLSGNTIYF. The gene calls are TRBV9 and TRBJ1-3; D remains ambiguous. V was cut by 2 bases and J by 0 bases, with 12 bases left in between. There are 16 residues in the CDR3. The V gene's germline CDR1 is SGDLS and CDR2 YYNGEE. The full variable domain, in which reference TRBV9 and TRBJ1-3 provide the parts outside the CDR3, is DSGVTQTPKHLITATGQRVTLRCSPRSGDLSVYWYQQSLDQGLQFLIQYYNGEERAKGNILERFSAQQFPDLHSELNLSSLELGDSALYFCASSVGVSLSGNTIYFGEGSWLTVV.

This clonotype was picked up a small number of times. The chain carries TRBV7-8 and TRBJ1-3, with 7 nucleotides matching TRBD1. From germline, CDR1 is SGHVS and CDR2 FQNEAQ. V trimming: 6 bases; J trimming: 1 base; junction bases outside the gene matches: 9. The CDR3 has 16 residues. The CDR3 coding sequence is TGTGCCAGCAGTATATCGGACAGGATTTCTGGAAACACCATATATTTT. Amino acids: CASSISDRISGNTIYF.

This clonotype occurred a few times. The chain couples TRBV29-1 to TRBJ1-5; D gene ambiguous. Germline V gene sequence: CDR1 SQVTM, CDR2 ANQGSEA. CDR3 length: 13 residues. V lost 6 bases, J lost 2 bases, and 11 bases lay in between. The CDR3 region has the DNA TGCAGCGTAGCGGCGGCCGGCAATCAGCCCCAGCATTTT. Translating it yields CSVAAAGNQPQHF.

V is TRBV5-1 and J is TRBJ2-7; 9 positions match TRBD2. Germline values: CDR1 SGHRS, CDR2 YFSETQ. This CDR3 comprises 18 residues. V lost 2 bases, J lost 1 base, and 13 bases stayed unmatched. CDR3 sequence: CASSLSILGGRVSYEQYF. The CDR3 DNA follows: TGCGCCAGCAGCTTATCAATTCTTGGCGGGAGGGTATCCTACGAGCAGTACTTC.

This clonotype was recorded a few times. V and J are TRBV12-3 or TRBV12-4 and TRBJ1-6; 9 positions agree with TRBD1. The CDR3 consists of 15 residues. With V trimmed by 3 bases and J by 11 bases, 8 bases remained unmatched. Here the CDR3 DNA reads TGTGCCAGCAGTTTGGTGGGACAGGGCAGGACACCCCTCCACTTT. It yields the protein CASSLVGQGRTPLHF.